This T cell receptor beta chain is from a study of blood T cell repertoires in COVID-19. Whole-study context: Acute and convalescent COVID-19 samples came from the United States, Italy and Spain.

The study recruited people aged roughly 18 to 100 years across approximately 23 US areas. Participants' own reports of clinical history determined their cohort assignment. Germline CDR1 reads MGHDK; CDR2 reads SYGVNS. The CDR3 runs 13 residues. V gave up 4 bases and J gave up 13 bases, with 17 bases separating them. The data were produced by immunoSEQ multiplex PCR, yet TCRdb's version contains in-frame clones alone and is incomplete. Of a few hundred thousand clones in the sample, about 83% are singletons; the top ten hold 6% to 7%. The chain employs TRBV25-1 and TRBJ2-1, with D possibly matching TRBD1 (6 bases). The sequencing input was PBMCs or T cells enriched from blood (not recorded which). This TCR was sampled from a woman in her forties who had recovered from COVID-19. The CDR3 here is CASSVRDMSSQFF. CDR3 sequence (DNA): TGTGCCAGCAGTGTCCGGGACATGTCCTCCCAGTTCTTC.